Below are 17 T cell receptor beta chains sequenced from a single sample in a study of T cell responses to AZD1222 COVID-19 vaccine (dated by TCRdb to about 2021). The library was produced with the immunoSEQ multiplex PCR assay. Here the immuneACCESS table is served through TCRdb, limited to in-frame sequences with V and J called. Missing clones are a known gap in these copies; in checked studies unresolved V genes cover under half, and the rest lacks a known reason. This sample lists 110,000 to 150,000 clones; more than 85% were detected once. The top ten constitute about 3% of the sample. Read against the paper, the sample's time point label means: baseline before first vaccination. Sample: peripheral blood, taken on day 0 of AZD1222 vaccination. The source is an adult in good health.

The J gene is TRBJ1-4, the V gene TRBV27, with D hard to call. This CDR3 is 13 amino acids long. Germline lookup yields CDR1 MNHEY and CDR2 SMNVEV (reference sequence). V shed 7 bases and J shed 7 bases, with 13 bases lying between them. The CDR3 nucleotides are TGTGCCAGCATGGCAGGAACGCGTGAAAAACTGTTTTTT. As protein: CASMAGTREKLFF.

This chain joins TRBV5-1 and TRBJ2-3; D gene uncertain. CDR1 is SGHRS and CDR2 is YFSETQ in the germline V gene. The CDR3 has 15 residues. V was clipped by 0 bases and J by 0 bases, with 8 bases between them. CDR3 sequence (DNA): TGCGCCAGCAGCTTGGGATCGGCTAGCACAGATACGCAGTATTTT. It yields the protein CASSLGSASTDTQYF.

The rearrangement links TRBV7-2 to TRBJ1-3; D ambiguous. The CDR3 consists of 16 residues. With 5 bases removed from V and 2 bases from J, the gap between germline ends came to 16 bases. Germline CDR1 is SGHTA and CDR2 is FQGNSA. This chain's CDR3 is CASSPSGPGTGNTIYF. DNA of the CDR3: TGTGCCAGCAGCCCCAGCGGGCCGGGGACTGGAAACACCATATATTTT.

The chain carries TRBV16 and TRBJ2-7, with D possibly being TRBD1 (6 bases). V was trimmed by 2 bases and J by 2 bases, leaving 19 bases between them. The CDR3 has 17 residues. Looked up from germline, CDR1 is KGHSY and CDR2 is FQNENV. The CDR3 DNA is TGTGCCAGCAGCCAAATCTTAGACAGGTCCCCGACCTACGAGCAGTACTTC. As protein: CASSQILDRSPTYEQYF. Full variable domain (missing parts from reference TRBV16 and TRBJ2-7): GEEVAQTPKHLVRGEGQKAKLYCAPIKGHSYVFWYQQVLKNEFKFLISFQNENVFDETGMPKERFSAKCLPNSPCSLEIQATKLEDSAVYFCASSQILDRSPTYEQYFGPGTRLTVT.

This rearrangement joins TRBV19 to TRBJ1-1; D is undetermined. CDR1 LNHDA and CDR2 SQIVND come from the germline V gene (reference sequence). The CDR3 is 14 amino acids. V lost 6 bases to trimming and J lost 0 bases, with 11 bases between them. The CDR3 protein is CASRPGEMNTEAFF. CDR3 DNA: TGTGCCAGTAGGCCCGGGGAGATGAACACTGAAGCTTTCTTT. Drawing the rest from reference TRBV19 and TRBJ1-1, the complete variable domain is DGGITQSPKYLFRKEGQNVTLSCEQNLNHDAMYWYRQDPGQGLRLIYYSQIVNDFQKGDIAEGYSVSREKKESFPLTVTSAQKNPTAFYLCASRPGEMNTEAFFGQGTRLTVV.

In regard to this clone: Germline is not matched at one junction end, which may reflect a read error. This sequence joins TRBV6-1 and TRBJ2-1; D may be TRBD2 (5 bases). This CDR3 is built from 17 residues. The V gene's germline CDR1 is MNHNS and CDR2 SASEGT. The CDR3 coding sequence is TGTGCCAGCAGGGAAGTTGCCGGCGTGAGGGCGAGGGATGAGCAGTTCTTC. Translated: CASREVAGVRARDEQFF.

CDR3 DNA sequence: TGTGCCAGCAGGTCTTCTAGCGTCCCCCCAGATACGCAGTATTTT. Translation: CASRSSSVPPDTQYF. This sequence joins TRBV6-5 and TRBJ2-3, with D tentatively TRBD2 (6 bases). Germline V lookup: CDR1 MNHEY, CDR2 SVGAGI. The CDR3 has 15 amino acids. V was cut by 6 bases and J by 4 bases, with 17 bases left in between.

This chain connects TRBV6-6 to TRBJ1-2; 9 nucleotides align to TRBD1. The CDR3 consists of 15 residues. V lost 4 bases to trimming and J lost 6 bases; unmatched junction nucleotides: 9. Per the germline V gene, CDR1 is MNHNY and CDR2 is SVGAGI (reference sequence). As DNA, the CDR3 is TGTGCCAGCAGTTCCTCCGGGACAGGGACTGATGGCTACACCTTC. Its translation: CASSSSGTGTDGYTF.

With respect to this clone: In the same sample, other DNA sequences code for this CDR3. The genes are TRBV3-1 (or the pseudogene TRBV3-2) and TRBJ2-5; a weak D match, TRBD2 (6 bases). This CDR3 spans 15 amino acids. Germline CDR1 LGHDT, CDR2 YNNKEL (reference sequence). The V end was cut by 3 bases, the J end by 6 bases, with 17 bases between. CDR3 region: CASSQEVGGLKTQYF. The CDR3 DNA sequence: TGTGCCAGCAGCCAGGAAGTCGGGGGTTTGAAGACCCAGTACTTC.

V usage is TRBV5-5 and J usage is TRBJ2-5; the D is unclear. Deletions cut 0 bases from V and 6 bases from J, with 0 bases between. Per the germline V gene, CDR1 is SGHKS and CDR2 is YYEKEE (reference sequence). The CDR3 runs 10 residues. CDR3 coding DNA: TGTGCCAGCAGCTTGGAGACCCAGTACTTC. Residues: CASSLETQYF.

This clone has just one count. The gene calls are TRBV24-1 and TRBJ2-4, with 7 nucleotides matching TRBD1. V was pared by 3 bases and J by 0 bases, with 7 bases of the junction left unmatched. This CDR3 has 17 amino acids. Per the germline V gene, CDR1 is KGHDR and CDR2 is SFDVKD. Written as DNA, the CDR3 is TGTGCCACCAGTGATGGTGGCAGGGGGTTAGCCAAAAACATTCAGTACTTC. Translation gives CATSDGGRGLAKNIQYF.

This chain uses TRBV5-1 with TRBJ1-4; 7 bases map to TRBD1. Germline lookup yields CDR1 SGHRS and CDR2 YFSETQ. Unmatched junction bases numbered 8, after V lost 3 bases and J lost 0 bases. The CDR3 covers 17 residues. The CDR3 loop reads CASSSKYGQATNEKLFF. The CDR3 bases are TGCGCCAGCAGCTCAAAATATGGACAGGCAACTAATGAAAAACTGTTTTTT.

This clone showed up just once. The rearrangement joins TRBV12-3 or TRBV12-4 to TRBJ1-1; a weak D match, TRBD1 (5 bases). This CDR3 contains 13 residues. Trimming left V 9 bases short and J 9 bases short, with 20 bases between. In nucleotides, the CDR3 is TGTGCCAGTTCCAAGGGGTCACCGAAGAAAGCTTTCTTT. This encodes CASSKGSPKKAFF.

The chain combines TRBV7-3 with TRBJ2-3; 15 bases map to TRBD2. Losses at the gene ends were 4 bases for V and 9 bases for J; bases not matched to a gene: 2. The CDR3 spans 14 residues. Per the germline V gene, CDR1 is SGHTA and CDR2 is FQGTGA. CDR3 DNA: TGTGCCAGCAGCTCCGGACTAGCGGGAGGGACGCAGTATTTT. It encodes CASSSGLAGGTQYF.

This clone was observed a single time. One end of the junction varies from germline; a read error may be responsible. The chain carries TRBV6-6 and TRBJ2-7; D may be TRBD1 (6 bases). The CDR3 is made up of 12 amino acids. The V gene's germline CDR1 is MNHNY and CDR2 SVGAGI (reference sequence). The CDR3 loop reads CASSYVPGAVTF. For the CDR3, the DNA is TGTGCCAGCAGTTACGTTCCAGGGGCCGTTACCTTC.

This sequence joins TRBV7-3 and TRBJ2-3; D is uncertain. V shed 5 bases and J shed 1 base, with 7 bases lying between them. Germline CDR1 reads SGHTA; CDR2 reads FQGTGA. The CDR3 is 13 amino acids. The CDR3 bases are TGTGCCAGCAGCCGTGACGGCACAGATACGCAGTATTTT. It yields the protein CASSRDGTDTQYF.

This sequence joins TRBV19 and TRBJ1-1; D is ambiguous. The CDR3 loop spans 14 amino acids. Trimming shortened V by 6 bases and J by 0 bases, and 11 bases separated the two germline ends. Germline CDR1 and CDR2: LNHDA and SQIVND (reference sequence). The CDR3 here is CASRNSPMNTEAFF. CDR3 sequence (DNA): TGTGCCAGTAGGAACAGCCCCATGAACACTGAAGCTTTCTTT.